Listed below are T cell receptor beta chains from one sample, sequenced in a study of OX40 agonist ivuxolimab in advanced cancers. Assay: immunoSEQ multiplex PCR; the TCRdb copy retains only in-frame clones and omits some. Found here are under 50,000 clones, 70% to 80% of them singletons; the top ten hold around 12%. The sample here was CD4+ or CD8+ T cells sorted from blood, taken in a trial of the OX40 agonist ivuxolimab. Receptor source: an adult with an advanced solid tumor such as melanoma, head and neck, liver or kidney cancer. Both conserved end residues are part of each CDR3. The D gene is left open where the match is weak. Only some rows state a clone size, as once, few, many or a class for expanded clones.

TRBJ2-7 . . TRBV28 TGTGCCAGCACTACAGGGTATTACGAGCAGTACTTC CASTTGYYEQYF
TRBJ2-3 . . TRBV6-5 TGTGCCAGCAGTTACTCAAGCACATTGATCACAGATACGCAGTATTTT CASSYSSTLITDTQYF
TRBJ2-1 TRBD2 . TRBV19 TGTGCCAGTAGGCACACGGGACTAGCGGTCGCCTACAATGAGCAGTTCTTC CASRHTGLAVAYNEQFF
TRBJ2-3 TRBD2 . TRBV5-4 TGTGCCAGCAGCTTGGGGCTAGCGGGAGGGCCGCAGTATTTT CASSLGLAGGPQYF
TRBJ2-3 TRBD2 . TRBV18 TGTGCCAGCTCACCACCGGGTAGCGGGAGAACAGATACGCAGTATTTT CASSPPGSGRTDTQYF
TRBJ2-3 . . TRBV5-1 TGCGCCAGCAGCCCCGGAGGGGGAGGGAGGACAGATACGCAGTATTTT CASSPGGGGRTDTQYF
TRBJ1-3 . few TRBV7-2 TGTGCCACCGGGACTGACTCTGGAAACACCATATATTTT CATGTDSGNTIYF
TRBJ2-3 TRBD2 . TRBV6-5 TGTGCCAGCAAAGCAAGGACTAGCGGCACAGATACGCAGTATTTT CASKARTSGTDTQYF
TRBJ2-5 TRBD2 . TRBV6-7 TGTGCCAGCCCGATAGCGGGAGGTGGGCAAGAGACCCAGTACTTC CASPIAGGGQETQYF
TRBJ2-2 TRBD2 . TRBV4-1 TGCGCCAGCAGCCAAGGGGGACTAGCGGCTGTGAACACCGGGGAGCTGTTTTTT CASSQGGLAAVNTGELFF
TRBJ2-1 . . TRBV5-1 TGCGCCAGCAGCTTGCAATTAGGGGGTGGTGATGAGCAGTTCTTC CASSLQLGGGDEQFF
TRBJ1-1 . medium-sized TRBV30 TGTGCCTGGAGTGTACTCTCCACTGAAGCTTTCTTT CAWSVLSTEAFF
TRBJ2-7 . . TRBV18 TGTGCCAGCTCCGCGGGGGCAGTGGGCTACGAGCAGTACTTC CASSAGAVGYEQYF
TRBJ1-5 . . TRBV7-2 TGTGCCAGCAGCTTAGTGGGGGGACGGCAGGGGCAGCCCCAGCATTTT CASSLVGGRQGQPQHF
TRBJ1-5 . once TRBV19 TGTGCCAGTAGTCAGGAGGGTAGCAATCAGCCCCAGCATTTT CASSQEGSNQPQHF
TRBJ2-1 . . TRBV5-1 TGCGCCAGCAGCTTGGCCGGCCTTGCAGGGGCCAGCGGGGCGCACAATGAGCAGTTCTTC CASSLAGLAGASGAHNEQFF
TRBJ2-1 . . TRBV28 TGTGCCAGCACACCGGGGGGCGGTCGGGATGAGCAGTTCTTC CASTPGGGRDEQFF
TRBJ1-1 . . TRBV18 TGTGCCAGCTCTCTAGGGGTGGACACTGAAGCTTTCTTT CASSLGVDTEAFF
TRBJ1-4 . once TRBV7-6 TGTGCCAGCAGCTTAGAAGGATTGCGGGCAGCACCAAAAGAAAAACTGTTTTTT CASSLEGLRAAPKEKLFF
TRBJ1-2 . . TRBV28 TGTGCCAGCAGACAGGGAGCCTTGGACTATGGCTACACCTTC CASRQGALDYGYTF
TRBJ2-3 TRBD1 . TRBV6-1 TGTGCCAGCAGTACCCCGGGACAGGGGAGGAATACGCAGTATTTT CASSTPGQGRNTQYF
TRBJ2-7 . . TRBV19 TGTGCCAGTAGTCCCGGACAGCGTCGCGAGCAGTACTTC CASSPGQRREQYF
TRBJ2-5 TRBD2 . TRBV7-7 TGTGCCAGCAGCTTGGGGACTAGCGGAAAAGAGACCCAGTACTTC CASSLGTSGKETQYF
TRBJ1-2 . . TRBV6-5 TGTGCCAGCAGTTCTCTGACAGGCCTCTATGGCTACACCTTC CASSSLTGLYGYTF
TRBJ1-5 TRBD1 few TRBV9 TGTGCCAGCAGCGGAGGGGACAGCCCCAATCAGCCCCAGCATTTT CASSGGDSPNQPQHF
TRBJ2-2 TRBD2 . TRBV7-8 TGTGCCAGCAGCCCTCTAGCGGGCGTCACCGGGGAGCTGTTTTTT CASSPLAGVTGELFF
TRBJ2-7 TRBD1 . TRBV6-1 TGTGCCAGCAGTGGGCGGACAGGTTCCTACGAGCAGTACTTC CASSGRTGSYEQYF
TRBJ1-1 . . TRBV2 TGTGCCAGCAGTGAATGGGGGGGGAGGAACACTGAAGCTTTCTTT CASSEWGGRNTEAFF
TRBJ2-3 . . TRBV4-2 TGTGCCAGCAGCCAAGCAGGGGATACGCAGTATTTT CASSQAGDTQYF
TRBJ1-3 . . TRBV28 TGTGCCAGCTTACCCCCTCGGGGCTCTGGAAACACCATATATTTT CASLPPRGSGNTIYF
TRBJ2-1 TRBD2 . TRBV27 TGTGCCAGCGAGTCTGGGACTAGCGGCAATGAGCAGTTCTTC CASESGTSGNEQFF
TRBJ1-2 TRBD1 once TRBV6-4 TGTGCCAGCAGTTCCGCAAACACAGGGGAGGGCTACACCTTC CASSSANTGEGYTF
TRBJ2-2 . few TRBV5-1 TGCGCCAGCAGCTTGGAGGGGCGCGGGGAGCTGTTTTTT CASSLEGRGELFF
TRBJ1-1 . . TRBV27 TGTGCCAGCAGCCCCCCGGGTCTGCGGAACACTGAAGCTTTCTTT CASSPPGLRNTEAFF
TRBJ1-5 . few TRBV28 TGTGCCAGCAGTTTAGCGCTACCGAATCAGCCCCAGCATTTT CASSLALPNQPQHF
TRBJ2-3 TRBD1 . TRBV5-1 TGCGCCAGCAGCTTGGAGGGGGCTGGGGGTACGCAGTATTTT CASSLEGAGGTQYF